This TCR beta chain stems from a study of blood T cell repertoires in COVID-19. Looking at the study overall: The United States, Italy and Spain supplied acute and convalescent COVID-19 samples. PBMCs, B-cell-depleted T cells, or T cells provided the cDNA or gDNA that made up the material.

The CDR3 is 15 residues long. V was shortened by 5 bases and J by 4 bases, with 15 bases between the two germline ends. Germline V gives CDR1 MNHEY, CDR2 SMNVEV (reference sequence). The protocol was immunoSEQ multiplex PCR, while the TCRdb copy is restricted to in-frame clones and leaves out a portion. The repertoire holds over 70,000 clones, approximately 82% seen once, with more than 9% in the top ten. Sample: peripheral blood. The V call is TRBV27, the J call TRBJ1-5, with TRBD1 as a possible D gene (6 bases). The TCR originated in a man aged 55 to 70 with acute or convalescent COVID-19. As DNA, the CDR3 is TGTGCCAGCAGTGGAGGACAGCCTGGGAATCAGCCCCAGCATTTT. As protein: CASSGGQPGNQPQHF.